This T cell receptor (beta chain) was captured in a study of T-cell memory formation after mild COVID-19. In germline, CDR1 is MGHDK, CDR2 SYGVNS. The CDR3 is 16 amino acids. V trimming: 6 bases; J trimming: 4 bases; junction bases outside the gene matches: 15. One entry per CDR3 protein results from TCRdb running MiXCR on the 5' RACE reads. This sample has about 310,000 distinct CDR3 sequences, with 15% found just once. The chain couples TRBV25-1 to TRBJ2-7, with 7 positions matching TRBD1. Sequences were obtained from PBMCs or a T cell subset sorted from them (not recorded which). This sequence originates from a man younger than 35 who had mild COVID-19 (a few samples of this study predate the infection). Cell type and time point are not known. CDR3 sequence reads: CASSPSRDRRSYEQYF. CDR3 sequence (DNA): TGTGCCAGCAGCCCAAGCCGGGACAGAAGGTCGTACGAGCAGTACTTC.